Presented here are 13 T cell receptor beta chains from one specimen sequenced in a study of blood T cell repertoires in COVID-19 (dated by TCRdb to 2018 to 2021). Library creation used the immunoSEQ multiplex PCR assay. In its TCRdb copy, this immuneACCESS table keeps in-frame sequences only and misses some clones. Where compared with another copy, unresolved V genes explain less than half of these, and the others have no known cause. A total of under 150,000 clones appear in this sample, 85% of them only once. The ten largest account for less than 15% of the sample. The sequenced material came from peripheral blood. The receptors were sampled from a human donor in a cohort sampled during active COVID-19.

This clone was found once. The V gene is TRBV28, the J gene TRBJ2-3, with TRBD2 matching over 12 bases. The CDR3 totals 14 residues. V trimming: 8 bases; J trimming: 2 bases; junction bases outside the gene matches: 2. Germline V gene data show CDR1 as MDHEN and CDR2 as SYDVKM. The CDR3 sequence is CASGLAGITDTQYF. The CDR3 DNA is TGTGCCAGCGGACTAGCGGGGATCACAGATACGCAGTATTTT.

To note about this clone: The same CDR3 also results from other DNA sequences found in this sample. This chain connects TRBV7-2 to TRBJ1-1; 8 bases agree with TRBD1. The CDR3 loop spans 13 amino acids. The germline CDR1 and CDR2 sequences are SGHTA and FQGNSA. J was trimmed by 6 bases and V by 3 bases; bases with no gene match: 3. CDR3 residues: CASSLQGASEAFF. CDR3 DNA sequence: TGTGCCAGCAGCTTGCAGGGGGCTTCTGAAGCTTTCTTT.

V is TRBV10-3 and J is TRBJ2-1, with 11 positions matching TRBD2. J was trimmed by 10 bases and V by 6 bases; bases with no gene match: 8. CDR3 length equals 14 residues. Germline CDR1 reads ENHRY; CDR2 reads SYGVKD. CDR3 nucleotides: TGTGCCATCAGCCCGGGACTAGCGGTTGTAGAGCAGTTCTTC. Residues: CAISPGLAVVEQFF.

The V gene is TRBV29-1, the J gene TRBJ2-7; TRBD2 aligns across 12 bases. J was trimmed by 2 bases and V by 7 bases; bases with no gene match: 15. Germline V gives CDR1 SQVTM, CDR2 ANQGSEA. This CDR3 region has 17 residues. CDR3 DNA sequence: TGCAGCGCCGCCGGACTAGCGGGGACTATCATACCCTACGAGCAGTACTTC. Protein product: CSAAGLAGTIIPYEQYF.

This clone was counted at least ten times. The rearrangement links TRBV7-9 to TRBJ2-7; 9 nucleotides align to TRBD1. The germline CDR1 and CDR2 sequences are SEHNR and FQNEAQ (reference sequence). The J segment lost 5 bases and the V segment lost 5 bases, leaving 10 bases of the junction unmatched. The length of the CDR3 is 15 residues. This chain's CDR3 is CASSKRDRESHEQYF. CDR3 nucleotides: TGTGCCAGCAGCAAGAGGGACAGGGAATCCCACGAGCAGTACTTC.

The chain recombines TRBV6-6 with TRBJ1-2; possibly TRBD1 for D (6 bases). Germline V gene sequence: CDR1 MNHNY, CDR2 SVGAGI (reference sequence). The CDR3 is 14 amino acids. V was clipped by 6 bases and J by 4 bases, with 15 bases between them. The CDR3 DNA reads TGTGCCAGCAGGGTGGGGGGGGCCACCTATGGCTACACCTTC. It yields the protein CASRVGGATYGYTF.

The chain employs TRBV7-9 and TRBJ2-3, with 10 bases fitting TRBD1. V lost 4 bases, J lost 5 bases, and 9 bases stayed unmatched. The CDR3 is made up of 16 amino acids. Germline-derived CDR1 and CDR2 are SEHNR and FQNEAQ (reference sequence). The CDR3 DNA is TGTGCCAGCAGCTCAACCGGGACAGGGGTGAGAGATACGCAGTATTTT. The encoded protein is CASSSTGTGVRDTQYF.

This clone was observed a few times. The chain uses TRBV2 and TRBJ1-5, with 7 bases matching TRBD1. With V trimmed by 6 bases and J by 0 bases, 17 bases remained unmatched. CDR3 length equals 19 residues. Germline assignment: CDR1 SNHLY and CDR2 FYNNEI. In DNA form, the CDR3 reads TGTGCCAGCAGGGGGGGACAGAAGGGCGGACTTTATAGCAATCAGCCCCAGCATTTT. This codes for CASRGGQKGGLYSNQPQHF.

J is TRBJ1-5 and V is TRBV20-1; weak D call: TRBD1 (6 bases). This CDR3 comprises 12 residues. The V gene's germline CDR1 is DFQATT and CDR2 SNEGSKA (reference sequence). Trimming took off 3 bases at V and 4 bases at J, with 7 bases between the two ends. The CDR3 spells CSASDRNQPQHF. CDR3 DNA: TGCAGTGCTAGTGACAGGAATCAGCCCCAGCATTTT.

The chain joins TRBV25-1 to TRBJ2-4, with D perhaps matching TRBD2 (5 bases). V gave up 0 bases and J gave up 1 base, with 7 bases separating them. The CDR3 spans 15 residues. Germline CDR1 is MGHDK and CDR2 is SYGVNS. CDR3 DNA sequence: TGTGCCAGCAGTGAATACCGCGGGGCCAAAAACATTCAGTACTTC. Residues: CASSEYRGAKNIQYF.

The chain links TRBV29-1 to TRBJ1-1; the D gene is possibly TRBD1 (6 bases). The ends were cut back, 3 bases at V and 4 bases at J, with 12 bases in the middle. In germline, CDR1 is SQVTM, CDR2 ANQGSEA. The CDR3 has 13 residues. CDR3 sequence: CSVDEGGGTEAFF. Written as DNA, the CDR3 is TGCAGCGTTGATGAAGGGGGTGGCACTGAAGCTTTCTTT.

The chain links TRBV6-2 or TRBV6-3 to TRBJ2-7, with D perhaps matching TRBD1 (6 bases). The CDR3 runs to 14 residues. Trimming stripped 1 base from V and 3 bases from J, with 10 bases between. CDR1 and CDR2 from the germline V gene are MNHEY and SVGEGT. The CDR3 protein is CASSYYTGNYEQYF. In nucleotides, the CDR3 is TGTGCCAGCAGTTACTATACAGGGAACTACGAGCAGTACTTC.

Only a few counts were recorded for this clone. The V call is TRBV28, the J call TRBJ1-3; 7 bases align to TRBD1. The V gene end was trimmed by 5 bases and the J gene end by 0 bases; junction bases not matched to a gene: 16. This CDR3 has 19 residues. The germline V gene encodes CDR1 MDHEN and CDR2 SYDVKM. DNA for the CDR3: TGTGCCAGCAGTCCGCCCCGGGCGCGGCGGACAGGCTCTGGAAACACCATATATTTT. Residues: CASSPPRARRTGSGNTIYF. The whole variable domain, remainder taken from reference TRBV28 and TRBJ1-3, is DVKVTQSSRYLVKRTGEKVFLECVQDMDHENMFWYRQDPGLGLRLIYFSYDVKMKEKGDIPEGYSVSREKKERFSLILESASTNQTSMYLCASSPPRARRTGSGNTIYFGEGSWLTVV.